This T cell receptor (beta chain) was observed in a study of T cell responses to AZD1222 COVID-19 vaccine. In the case of this clone: Its antigen is as yet unknown.

Libraries were prepared by immunoSEQ multiplex PCR; TCRdb keeps only in-frame clonotypes and omits some of them. Of 150,000 to 200,000 clones listed, around 88% were seen once; the top ten hold more than 9%. Study-wide results and caveats: With dominance at 160-218 and 743-854, vaccine-associated CD4 TCRs spanned spike. Repertoires were obtained only post-peak T cell response.

Germline lookup yields CDR1 SEHNR and CDR2 FQNEAQ (reference sequence). With V trimmed by 1 base and J by 2 bases, 4 bases remained unmatched. The CDR3 has 15 amino acids. The source is an adult who received the AZD1222 COVID-19 vaccine. The V call is TRBV7-9, the J call TRBJ2-5; 7 bases agree with TRBD1. The input for sequencing was peripheral blood, taken 28 days after the second AZD1222 dose. CDR3 loop: CASSLVTGKQETQYF. The CDR3 DNA is TGTGCCAGCAGCTTAGTGACAGGGAAACAAGAGACCCAGTACTTC.